This TCR beta chain was documented in a study of lymphopenia after photon versus proton radiotherapy. Study results and limitations: Survival link was tested only in deceased patients; proton benefit remains a possibility. In patients who died, overall survival fell as post-nadir TCR diversity dropped more. Oligoclonal CD8+ Temra expansion after nadir drove photon patients' diversity drop. Photon-treated patients lost naive T cells and TCR diversity; proton-treated stayed stable.

Using immunoSEQ multiplex PCR, the repertoire was profiled, and TCRdb retains in-frame clones only, with some absent. The sample shows tens of thousands of clones, 87% of them seen only once. As to this clone: No antigen is known for it.

The TCR comes from a man older than 75 with esophageal cancer. The sequenced sample was peripheral blood, obtained from a patient treated with proton-based radiotherapy.

CDR3 nucleotides: TGTGCCAGCAGCCCGGCTAGCGGGAGTTCCTACGAGCAGTACTTC. Translated: CASSPASGSSYEQYF. This chain joins TRBV5-4 and TRBJ2-7; TRBD2 matches 10 bases. CDR1 is SGHNT and CDR2 is YYREEE in the germline V gene (reference sequence). The CDR3 length is 15 residues. V trimming: 4 bases; J trimming: 1 base; junction bases outside the gene matches: 5.